The clone carrying this T cell receptor (beta chain) was counted ten times or more. The data originate from a study of Graves' ophthalmopathy and Graves' hyperthyroidism. The wider study: Peripheral blood samples were taken at initial diagnosis, before any treatment.

Amplification targeted the TCR beta CDR3 regions, with RNA transcripts as the source material. Amplification began with first-round RT-PCR using HTBI primers, then second-round multiplex PCR was performed. From the multiplex PCR reads, TCRdb called clonotypes with MiXCR, one entry per CDR3 protein. Here the sample spans approximately 480,000 distinct CDR3 sequences, 14% being singletons. CDR3 length equals 15 residues. With 0 bases removed from V and 5 bases from J, the gap between germline ends came to 13 bases. Germline assignment: CDR1 KGHSH and CDR2 LQKENI. Ophthalmopathy cases showed moderate-to-severe activity, scoring CAS ≥3 and NOSPECS ≥4, with duration under 3 months.

This sequence originates from a woman under 40 with Graves' ophthalmopathy. V is TRBV18 and J is TRBJ2-5; D perhaps matches TRBD1 (6 bases). Input material: blood. Written as DNA, the CDR3 is TGTGCCAGCTCACCACCGTCCAGGGGCCAGGAGACCCAGTACTTC. Amino acids: CASSPPSRGQETQYF.